This TCR beta chain was sequenced during a study of T cells in Graves' hyperthyroidism and ophthalmopathy. General study findings and limits: Ophthalmopathy was identified by the model a median approximately six months ahead of onset. Separation of ophthalmopathy from stable hyperthyroidism was achieved by a 13 V-J model. Also found in blood were most expanded thyroid clonotypes above 0.001.

Amplified regions were TCR beta CDR3 sequences from RNA transcripts. Initially, a first-round RT-PCR of the TCR CDR3 employed the HTBI primer set. MiXCR was run by TCRdb on the multiplex PCR reads, yielding one entry per CDR3 protein. The sample holds just over 550,000 distinct CDR3 sequences; just over 45% are singletons and the top ten take 6.5% to 9%. Graves' hyperthyroidism was deemed stable given no ophthalmopathy progression within 18 months. In regard to this clonotype: Its antigen is unidentified.

V gave up 1 base and J gave up 8 bases, with 12 bases separating them. The V gene's germline CDR1 is DFQATT and CDR2 SNEGSKA (reference sequence). The CDR3 totals 14 residues. Specimen: peripheral blood or thyroid tissue (not recorded which). The TCR comes from a woman aged 18-29 years with Graves' hyperthyroidism. This chain joins TRBV20-1 and TRBJ1-6; maybe TRBD1 (5 bases). This CDR3 reads CSARGGRAHSPLHF. The CDR3 bases are TGCAGTGCTAGAGGCGGCAGGGCACATTCACCCCTCCACTTT.